The present T cell receptor beta chain was sequenced within a study of blood T cell repertoires in COVID-19. Study context: From the United States, Italy and Spain came samples of acute and convalescent COVID-19. PBMCs, B-cell-depleted T cells, or T cells provided the cDNA or gDNA that made up the material.

The protocol was immunoSEQ multiplex PCR, while the TCRdb copy is restricted to in-frame clones and leaves out a portion. The data contain 95,000 to 110,000 clones, approximately 83% of them seen just once; the ten biggest clones take up approximately 3.4%. Germline V gene lookup returns CDR1 SGHTA and CDR2 FQGNSA. V was pared by 2 bases and J by 10 bases, with 20 bases between. CDR3 length equals 16 residues. The chain couples TRBV7-2 to TRBJ1-4; D might be TRBD1 (6 bases). Sequencing used peripheral blood. This clonotype was obtained from a woman at least 80 years old with active or convalescent COVID-19. CDR3 protein: CASSLRVTGPSGKLFF. The DNA of the CDR3 is TGTGCCAGCAGCTTACGGGTGACAGGACCTAGTGGAAAACTGTTTTTT.